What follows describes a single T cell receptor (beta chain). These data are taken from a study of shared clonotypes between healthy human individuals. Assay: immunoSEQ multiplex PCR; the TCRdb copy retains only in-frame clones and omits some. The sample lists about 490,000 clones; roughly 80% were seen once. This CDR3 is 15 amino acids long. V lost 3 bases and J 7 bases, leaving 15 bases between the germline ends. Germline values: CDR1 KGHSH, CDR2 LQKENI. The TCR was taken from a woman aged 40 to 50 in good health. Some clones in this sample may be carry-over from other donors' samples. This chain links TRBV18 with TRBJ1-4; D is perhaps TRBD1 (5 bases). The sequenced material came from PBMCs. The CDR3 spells CASSPQGALGEKLFF. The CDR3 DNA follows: TGTGCCAGCTCACCGCAGGGAGCCCTGGGTGAAAAACTGTTTTTT.